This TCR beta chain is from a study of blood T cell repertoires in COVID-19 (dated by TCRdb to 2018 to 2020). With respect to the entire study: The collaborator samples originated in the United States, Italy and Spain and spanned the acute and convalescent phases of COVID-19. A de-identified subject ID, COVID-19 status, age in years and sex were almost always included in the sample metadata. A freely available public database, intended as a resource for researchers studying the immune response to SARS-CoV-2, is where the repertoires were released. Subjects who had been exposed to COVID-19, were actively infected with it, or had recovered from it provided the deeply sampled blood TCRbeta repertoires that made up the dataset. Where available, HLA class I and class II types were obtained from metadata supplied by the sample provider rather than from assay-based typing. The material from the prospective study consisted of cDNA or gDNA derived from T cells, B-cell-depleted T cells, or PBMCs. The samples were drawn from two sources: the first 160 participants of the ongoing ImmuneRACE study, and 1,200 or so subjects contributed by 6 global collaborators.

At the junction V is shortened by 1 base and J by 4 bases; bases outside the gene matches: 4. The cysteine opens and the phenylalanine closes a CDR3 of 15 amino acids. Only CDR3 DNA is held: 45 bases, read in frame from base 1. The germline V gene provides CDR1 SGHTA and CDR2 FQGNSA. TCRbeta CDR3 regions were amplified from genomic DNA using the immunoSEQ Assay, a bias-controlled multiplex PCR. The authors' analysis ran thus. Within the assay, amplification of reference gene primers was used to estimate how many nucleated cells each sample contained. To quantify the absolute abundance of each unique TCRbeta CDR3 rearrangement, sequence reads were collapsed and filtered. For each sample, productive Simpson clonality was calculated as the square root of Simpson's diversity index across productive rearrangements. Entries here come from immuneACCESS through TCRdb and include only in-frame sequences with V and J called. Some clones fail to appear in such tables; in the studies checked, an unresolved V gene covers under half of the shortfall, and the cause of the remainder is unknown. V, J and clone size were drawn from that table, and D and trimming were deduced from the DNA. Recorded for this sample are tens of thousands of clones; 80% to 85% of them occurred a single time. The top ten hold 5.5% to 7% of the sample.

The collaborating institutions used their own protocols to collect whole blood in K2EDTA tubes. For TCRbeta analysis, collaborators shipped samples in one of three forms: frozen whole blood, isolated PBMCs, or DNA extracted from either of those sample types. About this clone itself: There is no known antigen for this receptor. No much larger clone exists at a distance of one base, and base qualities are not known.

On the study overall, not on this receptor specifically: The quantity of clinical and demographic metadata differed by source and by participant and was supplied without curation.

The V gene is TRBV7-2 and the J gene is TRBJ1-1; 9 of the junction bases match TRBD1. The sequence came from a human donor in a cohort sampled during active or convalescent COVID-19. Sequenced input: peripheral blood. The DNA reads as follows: TGTGCCAGCAGCTTAGTTTCGACAGGGGGCACTGAAGCTTTCTTT. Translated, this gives CASSLVSTGGTEAFF.